This TCR beta chain emerged from a study of PD-1 blockade in classical Hodgkin lymphoma. Using immunoSEQ multiplex PCR, the repertoire was profiled, and TCRdb retains in-frame clones only, with some absent. The profile shows some 17,000 clones, about four fifths of them singletons. Time point described: newly diagnosed, previously untreated cHL patient sample. CDR3 size: 15 residues. With 2 bases removed from V and 3 bases from J, the gap between germline ends came to 14 bases. Germline values: CDR1 MNHNY, CDR2 SVGAGI (reference sequence). The origin of this receptor is a human donor with classical Hodgkin lymphoma. This chain links TRBV6-6 with TRBJ2-7; no reliable D call. The source material was peripheral blood mononuclear cells (PBMCs). The CDR3 DNA reads TGTGCCAGCAGTTACGGTAGTTCCCAACGCTACGAGCAGTACTTC. This translates into CASSYGSSQRYEQYF.